This entry concerns a single T cell receptor beta chain. The CDR3 sequence is 14 residues long. Germline V CDR1 and CDR2: SEHNR, FQNEAQ (reference sequence). V dropped 5 bases and J dropped 6; count of bases not matched to a gene: 6. This specimen comes from a study of cytomegalovirus exposure and HLA in healthy donors. Some clones are missing from TCRdb's copy, which holds only in-frame ones; the method was immunoSEQ multiplex PCR. The sample lists 70,000 to 85,000 clones, approximately 94% occurring once. This receptor was identified in a woman between 18 and 29 years old in good health and CMV-seropositive. The rearrangement joins TRBV7-9 to TRBJ2-1, with 8 bases that match TRBD2. Sequencing input: PBMCs. The CDR3 DNA follows: TGTGCCAGCAGCCTGACTAGCGAGGGCAATGAGCAGTTCTTC. Amino acids: CASSLTSEGNEQFF.